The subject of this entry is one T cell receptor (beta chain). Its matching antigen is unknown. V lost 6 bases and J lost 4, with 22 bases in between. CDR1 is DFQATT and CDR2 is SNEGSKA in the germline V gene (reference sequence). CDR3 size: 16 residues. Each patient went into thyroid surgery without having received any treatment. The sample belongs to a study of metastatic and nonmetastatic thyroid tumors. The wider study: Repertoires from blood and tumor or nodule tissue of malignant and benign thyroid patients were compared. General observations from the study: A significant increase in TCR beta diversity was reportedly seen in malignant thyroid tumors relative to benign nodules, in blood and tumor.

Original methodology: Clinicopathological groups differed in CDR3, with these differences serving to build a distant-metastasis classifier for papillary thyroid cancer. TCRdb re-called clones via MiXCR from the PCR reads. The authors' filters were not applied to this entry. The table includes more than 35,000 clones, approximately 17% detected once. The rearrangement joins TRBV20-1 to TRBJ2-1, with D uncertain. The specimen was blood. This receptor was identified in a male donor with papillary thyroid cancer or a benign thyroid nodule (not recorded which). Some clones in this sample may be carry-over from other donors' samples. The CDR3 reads CSAEAGPVGRYNEQFF. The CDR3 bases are TGCAGTGCGGAAGCTGGACCCGTGGGTCGTTACAATGAGCAGTTCTTC.